A selection of T cell receptor beta chains follows, all from one sample in a study of blood T cell repertoires in COVID-19. The table came from immunoSEQ multiplex PCR; TCRdb's copy has only in-frame clones and leaves some out. The sample consists of about 160,000 clones, roughly 85% of them appearing once. The material sequenced was peripheral blood. The source of these receptors is a man aged 35 to 55 with acute or convalescent COVID-19. Each CDR3 is given with its conserved first and last residue. A D gene is named only where the DNA matches it firmly. Part of the rows lack a size; the others show once, few, many or a class for expanded clones.

clone_size: NA
d_call: TRBD1
v_call: TRBV30
j_call: TRBJ1-2
cdr3_aa: CAWGGQGTGYTF
cdr3_nt: TGTGCCTGGGGTGGACAGGGGACTGGCTACACCTTC

clone_size: once
d_call: NA
v_call: TRBV28
j_call: TRBJ1-5
cdr3_aa: CASSLMGQGQPQHF
cdr3_nt: TGTGCCAGCAGTTTAATGGGGCAGGGTCAGCCCCAGCATTTT

clone_size: NA
d_call: TRBD1
v_call: TRBV5-1
j_call: TRBJ2-5
cdr3_aa: CASSLVGGGQGKKTQYF
cdr3_nt: TGCGCCAGCAGCTTGGTTGGCGGCGGACAGGGTAAAAAGACCCAGTACTTC

clone_size: once
d_call: NA
v_call: TRBV12-5
j_call: TRBJ2-5
cdr3_aa: CASALSEGWRETQYF
cdr3_nt: TGTGCTAGTGCCCTCTCGGAGGGGTGGAGAGAGACCCAGTACTTC

clone_size: NA
d_call: NA
v_call: TRBV9
j_call: TRBJ2-7
cdr3_aa: CASSVEDRRPYEQYF
cdr3_nt: TGTGCCAGCAGCGTAGAAGACAGGCGTCCCTACGAGCAGTACTTC

clone_size: NA
d_call: NA
v_call: TRBV2
j_call: TRBJ1-1
cdr3_aa: CASITDSARSAFF
cdr3_nt: TGTGCCAGCATTACGGACAGTGCCAGGTCGGCTTTCTTT

clone_size: NA
d_call: TRBD2
v_call: TRBV7-2
j_call: TRBJ2-5
cdr3_aa: CASSLEGGGAETQYF
cdr3_nt: TGTGCCAGCAGCTTAGAGGGCGGGGGGGCGGAGACCCAGTACTTC

clone_size: few
d_call: NA
v_call: TRBV18
j_call: TRBJ1-5
cdr3_aa: CASSPDAGKDQPQHF
cdr3_nt: TGTGCCAGCTCACCAGATGCGGGAAAAGATCAGCCCCAGCATTTT

clone_size: NA
d_call: TRBD1
v_call: TRBV11-2
j_call: TRBJ1-1
cdr3_aa: CASSLDIGQGARNTEAFF
cdr3_nt: TGTGCCAGCAGCTTAGATATAGGACAGGGGGCCAGGAACACTGAAGCTTTCTTT

clone_size: NA
d_call: TRBD1
v_call: TRBV6-6
j_call: TRBJ2-7
cdr3_aa: CASRFTGESVYEQYF
cdr3_nt: TGTGCCAGCAGATTCACAGGGGAATCGGTTTACGAGCAGTACTTC

clone_size: NA
d_call: TRBD1
v_call: TRBV5-1
j_call: TRBJ1-1
cdr3_aa: CASQATGGSTEAFF
cdr3_nt: TGCGCCAGCCAAGCGACAGGGGGAAGCACTGAAGCTTTCTTT